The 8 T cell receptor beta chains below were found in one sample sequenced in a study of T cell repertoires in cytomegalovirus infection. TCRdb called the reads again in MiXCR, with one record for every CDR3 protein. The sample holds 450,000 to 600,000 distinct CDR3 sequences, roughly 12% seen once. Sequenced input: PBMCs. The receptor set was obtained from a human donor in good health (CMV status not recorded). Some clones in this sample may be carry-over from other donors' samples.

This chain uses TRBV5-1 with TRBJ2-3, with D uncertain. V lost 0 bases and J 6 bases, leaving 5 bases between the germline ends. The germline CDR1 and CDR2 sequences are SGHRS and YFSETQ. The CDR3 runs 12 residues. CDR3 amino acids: CASSLVEDTQYF. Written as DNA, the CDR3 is TGCGCCAGCAGCTTGGTCGAGGATACGCAGTATTTT.

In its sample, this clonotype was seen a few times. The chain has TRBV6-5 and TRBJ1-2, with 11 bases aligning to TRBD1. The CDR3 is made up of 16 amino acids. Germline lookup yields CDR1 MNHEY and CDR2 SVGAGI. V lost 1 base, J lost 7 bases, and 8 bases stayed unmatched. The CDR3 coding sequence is TGTGCCAGCAGTTACTTTATTGGACAGGGGGCAGGTGGCTACACCTTC. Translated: CASSYFIGQGAGGYTF.

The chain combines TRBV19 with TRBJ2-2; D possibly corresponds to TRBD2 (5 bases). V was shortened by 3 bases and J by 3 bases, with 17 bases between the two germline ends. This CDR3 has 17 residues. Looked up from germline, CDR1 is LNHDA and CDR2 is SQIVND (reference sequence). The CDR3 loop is CASSIGPWQEDTGELFF. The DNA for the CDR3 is TGTGCCAGTAGTATTGGGCCCTGGCAGGAGGACACCGGGGAGCTGTTTTTT.

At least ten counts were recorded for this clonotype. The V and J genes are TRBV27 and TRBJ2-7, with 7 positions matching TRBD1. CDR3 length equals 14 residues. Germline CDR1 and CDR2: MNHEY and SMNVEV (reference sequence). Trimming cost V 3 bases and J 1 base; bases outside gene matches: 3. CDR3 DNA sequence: TGTGCCAGCAGTTTTAGGGGACAGTCCTACGAGCAGTACTTC. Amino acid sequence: CASSFRGQSYEQYF.

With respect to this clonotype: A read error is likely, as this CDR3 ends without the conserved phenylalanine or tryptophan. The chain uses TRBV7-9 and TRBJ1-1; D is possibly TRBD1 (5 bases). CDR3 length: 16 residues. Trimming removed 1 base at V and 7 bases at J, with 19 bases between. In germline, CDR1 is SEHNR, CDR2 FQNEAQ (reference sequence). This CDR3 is CASSLGDGIRYLEAFL. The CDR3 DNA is TGTGCCAGCAGCTTAGGGGACGGAATTCGGTACCTTGAAGCTTTCCTT.

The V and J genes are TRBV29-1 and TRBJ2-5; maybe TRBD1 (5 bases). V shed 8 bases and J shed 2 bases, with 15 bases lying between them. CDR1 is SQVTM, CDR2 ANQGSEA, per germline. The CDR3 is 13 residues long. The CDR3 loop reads CSLPTGNQETQYF. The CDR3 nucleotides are TGCAGCCTTCCTACAGGAAATCAAGAGACCCAGTACTTC.

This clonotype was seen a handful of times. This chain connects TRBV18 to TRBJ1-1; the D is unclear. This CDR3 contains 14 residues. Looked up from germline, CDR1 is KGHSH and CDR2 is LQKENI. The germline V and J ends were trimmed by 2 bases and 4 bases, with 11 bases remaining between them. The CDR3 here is CASSPGRSVTEAFF. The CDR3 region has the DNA TGTGCCAGCTCACCAGGACGGTCGGTCACTGAAGCTTTCTTT.

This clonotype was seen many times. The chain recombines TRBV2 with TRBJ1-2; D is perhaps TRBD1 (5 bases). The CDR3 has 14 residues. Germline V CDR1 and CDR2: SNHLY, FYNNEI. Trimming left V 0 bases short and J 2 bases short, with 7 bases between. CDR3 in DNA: TGTGCCAGCAGTGAAGCACAGGTCAACTATGGCTACACCTTC. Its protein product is CASSEAQVNYGYTF.